This note documents a single T cell receptor (beta chain) sequence. The sample belongs to a study of Ad26.COV2.S vaccination and SARS-CoV-2 variants. The treatment is: over 15 received Ad26.COV2.S at low or high dose, single or two shots; about 5 received placebo; per-sample allocation not given. The investigators took samples on day 63 after the first vaccine or placebo injection. The CDR3 covers 17 residues. The V end lost 2 bases, the J end lost 3 bases, and 19 bases lay between the germline ends. Germline V lookup: CDR1 MDHEN, CDR2 SYDVKM. Sequencing used immunoSEQ multiplex PCR; TCRdb keeps in-frame clones, though not all of them. Among about 240,000 clones listed, over 75% were seen once.

This sequence was found in a person aged 18-60 years who received the Ad26.COV2.S COVID-19 vaccine or a placebo. The source was peripheral blood, collected in a trial of Ad26.COV2.S vaccine versus placebo. This chain connects TRBV28 to TRBJ1-2; D possibly corresponds to TRBD1 (6 bases). The CDR3 DNA reads as TGTGCCAGCAGTTTACCTGGCGTCAGGAAGGGGGACTATGGCTACACCTTC. Its translation: CASSLPGVRKGDYGYTF.